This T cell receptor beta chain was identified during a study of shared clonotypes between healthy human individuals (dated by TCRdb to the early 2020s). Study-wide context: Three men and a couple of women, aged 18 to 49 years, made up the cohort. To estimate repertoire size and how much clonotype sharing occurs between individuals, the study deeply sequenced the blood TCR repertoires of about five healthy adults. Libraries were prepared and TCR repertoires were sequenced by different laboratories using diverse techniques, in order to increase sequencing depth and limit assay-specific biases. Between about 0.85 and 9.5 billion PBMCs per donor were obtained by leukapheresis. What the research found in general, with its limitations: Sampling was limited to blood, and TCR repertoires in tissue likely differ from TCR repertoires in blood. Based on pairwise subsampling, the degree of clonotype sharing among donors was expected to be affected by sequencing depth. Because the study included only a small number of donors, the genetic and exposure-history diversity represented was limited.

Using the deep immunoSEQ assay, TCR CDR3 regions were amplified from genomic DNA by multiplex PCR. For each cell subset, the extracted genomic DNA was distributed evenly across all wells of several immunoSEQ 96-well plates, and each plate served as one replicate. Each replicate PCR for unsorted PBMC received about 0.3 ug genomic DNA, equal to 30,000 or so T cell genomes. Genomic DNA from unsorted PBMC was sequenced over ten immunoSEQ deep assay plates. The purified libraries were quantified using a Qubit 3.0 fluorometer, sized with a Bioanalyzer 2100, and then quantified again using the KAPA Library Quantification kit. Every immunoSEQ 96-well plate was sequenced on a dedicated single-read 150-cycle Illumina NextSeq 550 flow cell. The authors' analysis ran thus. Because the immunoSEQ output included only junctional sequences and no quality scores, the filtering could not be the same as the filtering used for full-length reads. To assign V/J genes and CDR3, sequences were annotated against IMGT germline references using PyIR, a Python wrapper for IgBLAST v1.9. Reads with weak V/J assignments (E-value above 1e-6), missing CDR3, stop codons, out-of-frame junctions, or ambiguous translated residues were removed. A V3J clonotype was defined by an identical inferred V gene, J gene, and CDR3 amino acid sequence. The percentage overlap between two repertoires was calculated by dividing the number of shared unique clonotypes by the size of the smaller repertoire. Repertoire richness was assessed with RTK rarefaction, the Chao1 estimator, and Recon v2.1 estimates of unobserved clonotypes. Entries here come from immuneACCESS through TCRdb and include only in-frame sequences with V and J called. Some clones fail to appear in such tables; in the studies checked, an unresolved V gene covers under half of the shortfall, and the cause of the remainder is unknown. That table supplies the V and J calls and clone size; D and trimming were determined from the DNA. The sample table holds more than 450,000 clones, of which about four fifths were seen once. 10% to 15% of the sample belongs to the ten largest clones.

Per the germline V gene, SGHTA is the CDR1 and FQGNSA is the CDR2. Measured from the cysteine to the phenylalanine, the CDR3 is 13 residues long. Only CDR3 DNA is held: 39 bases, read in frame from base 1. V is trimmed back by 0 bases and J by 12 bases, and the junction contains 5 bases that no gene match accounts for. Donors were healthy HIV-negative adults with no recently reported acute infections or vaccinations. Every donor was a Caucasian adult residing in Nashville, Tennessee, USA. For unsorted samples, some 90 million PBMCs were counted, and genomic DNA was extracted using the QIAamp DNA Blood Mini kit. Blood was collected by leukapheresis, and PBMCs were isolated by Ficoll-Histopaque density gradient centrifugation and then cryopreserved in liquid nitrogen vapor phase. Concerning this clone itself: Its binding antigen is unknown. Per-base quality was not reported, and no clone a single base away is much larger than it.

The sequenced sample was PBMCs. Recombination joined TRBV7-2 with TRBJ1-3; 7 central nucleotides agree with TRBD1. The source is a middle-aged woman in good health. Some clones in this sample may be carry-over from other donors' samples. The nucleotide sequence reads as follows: TGTGCCAGCAGCTTAGCCTTGGGACAGTACATATATTTT. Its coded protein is CASSLALGQYIYF.